This T cell receptor (beta chain) is drawn from a study of CD8+ T cells in alopecia areata. For the study at large: Treatment with tofacitinib (6 to 18 months) was followed by 6 months off drug. Study-wide points: Clonality in lesional scalp, especially alopecia totalis/universalis, exceeded that of normal scalp.

CDR1 is SGHTA, CDR2 FQGTGA, per germline. The CDR3 covers 13 residues. Trimming took off 3 bases at V and 3 bases at J, with 9 bases between the two ends. As to this clone: What it binds is not known.

Extracted RNA was reverse transcribed into cDNA, the sequencing template. The protocol was immunoSEQ multiplex PCR, while the TCRdb copy is restricted to in-frame clones and leaves out a portion. The sample holds 90,000 to 100,000 clones, roughly 47% seen once. Alopecia areata patients had lesional scalp punch biopsies and peripheral blood taken from them. Sorting of PBMCs yielded the CD4+ and CD8+ T cells. The gene calls are TRBV7-3 and TRBJ2-7; no reliable D call. The sample was CD4+ T cells sorted from blood. The sequence came from a human donor with alopecia areata. The CDR3 loop reads CASSLTDFYEQYF. CDR3 coding DNA: TGTGCCAGCAGCTTGACGGATTTCTACGAGCAGTACTTC. Looking up the rest from reference TRBV7-3 and TRBJ2-7 gives the full variable domain: GAGVSQTPSNKVTEKGKYVELRCDPISGHTALYWYRQSLGQGPEFLIYFQGTGAADDSGLPNDRFFAVRPEGSVSTLKIQRTERGDSAVYLCASSLTDFYEQYFGPGTRLTVT.